Listed below are T cell receptor beta chains from one sample, sequenced in a study of T cell responses to AZD1222 COVID-19 vaccine. Only in-frame clones appear in the TCRdb table, and some are missing; sequencing was by immunoSEQ multiplex PCR. The sample contains roughly 140,000 clones, about 91% of which appear only once. The sequenced sample was peripheral blood, obtained on day 0 of AZD1222 vaccination. The receptors here all came from an adult in good health. CDR3s include the opening cysteine and the closing phenylalanine or tryptophan. The D gene is left open where the match is weak. The size entry is marked missing in some rows and otherwise reads once, few, many or a size class.

size: -
D: TRBD1
J: TRBJ2-7
V: TRBV18
CDR3: CASSPLGQGVVEQYF
DNA: TGTGCCAGCTCACCATTGGGACAGGGGGTCGTCGAGCAGTACTTC

size: -
D: -
J: TRBJ1-6
V: TRBV7-9
CDR3: CASSLAEGSPLHF
DNA: TGTGCCAGCAGCTTAGCAGAGGGTTCACCCCTCCACTTT

size: -
D: TRBD1
J: TRBJ2-3
V: TRBV5-1
CDR3: CASSLRTGGLDTQYF
DNA: TGCGCCAGCAGCCTACGGACAGGGGGCTTAGATACGCAGTATTTT

size: -
D: -
J: TRBJ1-1
V: TRBV6-5
CDR3: CASSRPQRDTEAFF
DNA: TGTGCCAGCAGCAGACCCCAAAGAGACACTGAAGCTTTCTTT

size: -
D: TRBD1
J: TRBJ1-1
V: TRBV9
CDR3: CASSAHRGHTEAFF
DNA: TGTGCCAGCAGCGCCCACAGGGGGCACACTGAAGCTTTCTTT

size: -
D: -
J: TRBJ1-1
V: TRBV9
CDR3: CASSVKMSTEAFF
DNA: TGTGCCAGCAGCGTAAAGATGTCCACTGAAGCTTTCTTT

size: once
D: -
J: TRBJ1-3
V: TRBV13
CDR3: CASSSGRLTGNTIYF
DNA: TGTGCCAGCAGCTCGGGACGACTGACTGGAAACACCATATATTTT

size: -
D: -
J: TRBJ1-1
V: TRBV6-5
CDR3: CASRRGTVTEAFF
DNA: TGTGCCAGCAGACGAGGCACCGTTACTGAAGCTTTCTTT

size: -
D: TRBD2
J: TRBJ2-3
V: TRBV11-1
CDR3: CASSLKGRGGTDTQYF
DNA: TGTGCCAGCAGCTTAAAGGGGCGGGGGGGCACAGATACGCAGTATTTT

size: -
D: -
J: TRBJ2-3
V: TRBV7-2
CDR3: CASSPGLSWGTDTQYF
DNA: TGTGCCAGCAGCCCCGGACTAAGTTGGGGCACAGATACGCAGTATTTT